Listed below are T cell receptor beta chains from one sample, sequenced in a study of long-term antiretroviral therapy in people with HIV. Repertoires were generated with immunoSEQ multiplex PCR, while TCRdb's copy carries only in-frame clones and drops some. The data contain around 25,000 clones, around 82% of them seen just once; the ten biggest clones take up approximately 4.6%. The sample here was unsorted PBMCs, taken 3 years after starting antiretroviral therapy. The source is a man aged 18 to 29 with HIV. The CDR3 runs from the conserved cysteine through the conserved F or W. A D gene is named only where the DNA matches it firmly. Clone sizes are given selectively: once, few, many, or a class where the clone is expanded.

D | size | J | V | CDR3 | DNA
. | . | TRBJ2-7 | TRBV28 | CASSFKSLGEQYF | TGTGCCAGCAGTTTTAAATCCCTAGGCGAGCAGTACTTC
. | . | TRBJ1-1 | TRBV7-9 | CASSFSEGLNTEAFF | TGTGCCAGCAGCTTTTCCGAGGGACTGAACACTGAAGCTTTCTTT
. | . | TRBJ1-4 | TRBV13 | CASSLRQAGGEKLFF | TGTGCCAGCAGCCTCAGACAGGCCGGGGGTGAAAAACTGTTTTTT
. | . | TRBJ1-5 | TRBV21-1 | CASSVRQATYNQPQHF | TGTGCCAGCAGCGTCCGACAGGCTACTTACAATCAGCCCCAGCATTTT
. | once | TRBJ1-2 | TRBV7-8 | CASSLKQSDGYTF | TGTGCCAGCAGCTTAAAACAGTCGGATGGCTACACCTTC
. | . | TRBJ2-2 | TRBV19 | CASSTDPGRLTNGELFF | TGTGCCAGTAGTACCGATCCGGGGAGGTTGACTAACGGGGAGCTGTTTTTT
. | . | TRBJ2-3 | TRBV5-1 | CASSLSGTDTQYF | TGCGCCAGCAGCTTATCTGGGACAGATACGCAGTATTTT
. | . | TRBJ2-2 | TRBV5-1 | CASSLAPNTGELFF | TGCGCCAGCAGCTTGGCTCCCAATACCGGGGAGCTGTTTTTT
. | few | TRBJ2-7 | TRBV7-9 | CASSPRDTSSYEQYF | TGTGCCAGCAGCCCACGGGACACCAGCTCCTACGAGCAGTACTTC
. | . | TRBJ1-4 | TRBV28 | CASSLGRVEEKLFF | TGTGCCAGCAGTTTAGGCAGGGTAGAGGAAAAACTGTTTTTT
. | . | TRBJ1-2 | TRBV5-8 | CASSFGGNYGYTF | TGTGCCAGCAGCTTTGGGGGGAACTATGGCTACACCTTC
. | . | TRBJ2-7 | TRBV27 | CASSPLGAGVNEQYF | TGTGCCAGCAGTCCCCTAGGGGCAGGGGTCAACGAGCAGTACTTC
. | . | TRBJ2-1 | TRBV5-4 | CASSLRQVDEQFF | TGTGCCAGCAGCTTGAGGCAGGTTGATGAGCAGTTCTTC
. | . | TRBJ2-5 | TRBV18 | CASSPSGTDETQYF | TGTGCCAGCTCACCGTCCGGGACGGATGAGACCCAGTACTTC
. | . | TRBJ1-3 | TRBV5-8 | CASSLDGNHGNTIYF | TGTGCCAGCAGCCTTGATGGGAATCATGGAAACACCATATATTTT
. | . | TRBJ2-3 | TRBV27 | CASSFGTTGTDTQYF | TGTGCCAGCAGTTTTGGGACAACTGGCACAGATACGCAGTATTTT
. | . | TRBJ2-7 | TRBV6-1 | CASSSRFITLEQYF | TGTGCCAGCAGTAGTCGATTTATCACGCTCGAGCAGTACTTC
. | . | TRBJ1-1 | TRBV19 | CASSNEGYTEAFF | TGTGCCAGTAGCAACGAGGGGTACACTGAAGCTTTCTTT
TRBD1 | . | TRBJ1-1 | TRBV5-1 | CASSLGQGVAFF | TGCGCCAGCAGCCTCGGACAGGGTGTCGCTTTCTTT
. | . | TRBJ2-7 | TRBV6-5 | CASREGLPYEQYF | TGTGCCAGCAGGGAAGGGTTGCCCTACGAGCAGTACTTC
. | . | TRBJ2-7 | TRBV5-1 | CASSPRSVSYEQYF | TGCGCCAGCAGCCCACGATCGGTCTCCTACGAGCAGTACTTC
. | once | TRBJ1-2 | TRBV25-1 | CASRTGSNYGYTF | TGTGCCAGCAGGACAGGCTCTAACTATGGCTACACCTTC
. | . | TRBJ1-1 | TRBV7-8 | CASSFWGLNTEAFF | TGTGCCAGCAGCTTCTGGGGCCTGAACACTGAAGCTTTCTTT
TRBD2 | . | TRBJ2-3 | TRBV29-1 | CSVKRRLAGGPTDTQYF | TGCAGCGTAAAACGACGTCTAGCGGGGGGCCCCACAGATACGCAGTATTTT
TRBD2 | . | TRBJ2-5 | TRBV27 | CASGGKIGAETQYF | TGTGCTAGCGGGGGAAAGATAGGTGCGGAGACCCAGTACTTC
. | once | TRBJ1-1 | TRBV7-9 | CASSAFQGNTEAFF | TGTGCCAGCAGCGCCTTTCAGGGGAACACTGAAGCTTTCTTT
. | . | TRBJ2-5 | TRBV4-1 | CASSQGVVYQETQYF | TGCGCCAGCAGCCAAGGGGTAGTATACCAAGAGACCCAGTACTTC
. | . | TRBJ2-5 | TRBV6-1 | CASSENYFMYQETQYF | TGTGCCAGCAGTGAAAACTACTTTATGTACCAAGAGACCCAGTACTTC
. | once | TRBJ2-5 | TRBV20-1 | CSAIPQETQYF | TGCAGTGCTATTCCCCAGGAGACCCAGTACTTC
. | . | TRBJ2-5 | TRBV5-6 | CASSPDGLWRETQYF | TGTGCCAGCAGCCCGGACGGCCTTTGGAGGGAGACCCAGTACTTC
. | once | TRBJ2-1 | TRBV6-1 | CASSEGRSAARFQFF | TGTGCCAGCAGTGAAGGGCGCTCAGCCGCCCGATTCCAGTTCTTC
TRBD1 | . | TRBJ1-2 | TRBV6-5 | CASRGQGANGYTF | TGTGCCAGCAGGGGACAGGGGGCGAATGGCTACACCTTC
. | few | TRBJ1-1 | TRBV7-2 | CASSLSEAFF | TGTGCCAGCAGCTTGTCTGAAGCTTTCTTT
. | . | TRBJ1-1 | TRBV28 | CASRTLGDWTEAFF | TGTGCCAGCAGAACCCTGGGGGATTGGACTGAAGCTTTCTTT
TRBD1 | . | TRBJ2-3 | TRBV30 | CAWSILTGEKQYF | TGTGCCTGGAGTATCTTGACAGGGGAGAAGCAGTATTTT